Below are 14 T cell receptor beta chains sequenced from a single sample in a study of blood T cell repertoires in COVID-19. The assay was immunoSEQ multiplex PCR, and TCRdb's table has in-frame clones only and misses some. The sample consists of 55,000 to 65,000 clones, about 80% of them appearing once. The sequencing input was peripheral blood. These receptor sequences come from a woman older than 75 with acute or convalescent COVID-19.

The chain is built from TRBV29-1 and TRBJ2-7; the match to TRBD2 covers 13 bases. V gave up 7 bases and J gave up 5 bases; unmatched junction bases: 8. In germline, CDR1 is SQVTM, CDR2 ANQGSEA. The CDR3 spans 14 residues. DNA of the CDR3: TGCAGCGCCCTAGGACTAGCGGGGGTCCACGAGCAGTACTTC. Translation gives CSALGLAGVHEQYF.

The CDR3 reads CASSLGTANSPLHF. CDR3 sequence (DNA): TGTGCCAGCAGCCTGGGGACAGCCAATTCACCCCTCCACTTT. The genes are TRBV11-2 and TRBJ1-6, with 7 nucleotides matching TRBD1. After removal of 5 bases from V and 7 bases from J, the junction contained 5 bases not matched to a gene. Germline V gene data show CDR1 as SGHAT and CDR2 as FQNNGV. The CDR3 covers 14 residues.

The V gene is TRBV2, the J gene TRBJ2-7; possibly TRBD2 for D (5 bases). CDR3 length: 13 residues. Germline V lookup: CDR1 SNHLY, CDR2 FYNNEI. V gave up 1 base and J gave up 4 bases, with 8 bases separating them. DNA for the CDR3: TGTGCCAGCAGTGAAGGACGGACTTACGAGCAGTACTTC. This sequence encodes CASSEGRTYEQYF.

This clone has just one count. The V gene is TRBV4-2, the J gene TRBJ1-5, with D perhaps matching TRBD1 (6 bases). CDR3 length equals 14 residues. Germline CDR1 and CDR2: LGHNA and YNFKEQ. Trimming removed 4 bases at V and 7 bases at J, with 14 bases between. The CDR3 region is CASSLLPGEQPQHF. The CDR3 DNA follows: TGTGCCAGCAGCCTCCTCCCAGGGGAGCAGCCCCAGCATTTT.

This chain connects TRBV5-6 to TRBJ1-5, with D perhaps TRBD1 (6 bases). Trimming stripped 3 bases from V and 5 bases from J, with 12 bases between. The germline gives CDR1 SGHDT, CDR2 YYEEEE. The CDR3 runs 14 residues. CDR3: CASSWGGVYQPQHF. In nucleotides, the CDR3 is TGTGCCAGCAGCTGGGGGGGCGTGTATCAGCCCCAGCATTTT.

The rearrangement links TRBV10-1 to TRBJ2-1, with D unclear. CDR3 length equals 11 residues. The germline V and J ends were trimmed by 4 bases and 10 bases, with 8 bases remaining between them. Per germline, CDR1 WNHNN and CDR2 SYGVQD (reference sequence). The CDR3: CASSALGEQFF. CDR3 bases: TGCGCCAGCAGTGCGTTGGGCGAGCAGTTCTTC.

The J gene is TRBJ2-1, the V gene TRBV5-4; 11 positions match TRBD1. CDR3 length: 17 amino acids. Per the germline V gene, CDR1 is SGHNT and CDR2 is YYREEE (reference sequence). The V gene end was trimmed by 0 bases and the J gene end by 7 bases; junction bases not matched to a gene: 9. The DNA for the CDR3 is TGTGCCAGCAGCTTGGGGGGTGGACAGGGGGCGAGGAATGAGCAGTTCTTC. As protein: CASSLGGGQGARNEQFF.

The gene calls are TRBV4-1 and TRBJ2-2; 10 nucleotides match TRBD2. Germline CDR1 is MGHRA and CDR2 is YSYEKL. This CDR3 is 17 amino acids long. V dropped 0 bases and J dropped 5; count of bases not matched to a gene: 6. CDR3 amino acids: CASSQDLAGEWTGELFF. The CDR3 DNA sequence: TGCGCCAGCAGCCAAGACCTAGCGGGAGAGTGGACCGGGGAGCTGTTTTTT.

The gene calls are TRBV11-1 and TRBJ1-5, with unresolved D. Trimming stripped 5 bases from V and 1 base from J, with 12 bases between. CDR3 length: 15 residues. Germline V lookup: CDR1 SGHAT, CDR2 FQDESV (reference sequence). CDR3 nucleotides: TGTGCCAGCAGCCCGGAGGGAGGGAGCAATCAGCCCCAGCATTTT. Protein: CASSPEGGSNQPQHF.

The chain has TRBV19 and TRBJ2-1, with 10 nucleotides matching TRBD2. J gave up 5 bases and V 2 bases, and 0 bases lay outside the gene matches. Per the germline V gene, CDR1 is LNHDA and CDR2 is SQIVND (reference sequence). The CDR3 contains 14 residues. CDR3 coding DNA: TGTGCCAGTAGTATAACTAGCGGGAACAATGAGCAGTTCTTC. Residues: CASSITSGNNEQFF. Together with reference TRBV19 and TRBJ2-1, the CDR3 gives the full variable domain: DGGITQSPKYLFRKEGQNVTLSCEQNLNHDAMYWYRQDPGQGLRLIYYSQIVNDFQKGDIAEGYSVSREKKESFPLTVTSAQKNPTAFYLCASSITSGNNEQFFGPGTRLTVL.

The chain is built from TRBV9 and TRBJ1-6, with TRBD1 identical over 8 bases. Germline trimming cut 3 bases from V and 7 bases from J; bases unmatched to any gene: 6. Germline V gene data show CDR1 as SGDLS and CDR2 as YYNGEE. The CDR3 consists of 15 residues. The CDR3 DNA reads as TGTGCCAGCAGCGCCTCCAGGGGGCAGAATTCACCCCTCCACTTT. Its translation: CASSASRGQNSPLHF.

V and J are TRBV6-4 and TRBJ1-2; 7 bases are shared with TRBD1. Germline values: CDR1 MRHNA, CDR2 SNTAGT. This CDR3 comprises 12 residues. V dropped 5 bases and J dropped 8; count of bases not matched to a gene: 5. CDR3 protein: CASSQTGLGYTF. The CDR3 DNA reads TGTGCCAGCAGTCAGACAGGGCTCGGCTACACCTTC.

This CDR3 is CASRIRQGGTEAFF. The DNA for the CDR3 is TGTGCCAGCAGAATACGACAGGGCGGTACTGAAGCTTTCTTT. The rearrangement uses TRBV6-5 and TRBJ1-1; 7 nucleotides line up with TRBD1. This CDR3 region has 14 residues. After removal of 6 bases from V and 5 bases from J, the junction contained 9 bases not matched to a gene. CDR1 is MNHEY, CDR2 SVGAGI, per germline.

The chain carries TRBV3-1 (or the pseudogene TRBV3-2) and TRBJ1-3; D ambiguous. Trimming removed 0 bases from V and 3 bases from J, with 9 bases in between. From germline, CDR1 is LGHDT and CDR2 YNNKEL (reference sequence). The CDR3 sequence is 15 residues long. Here the CDR3 DNA reads TGTGCCAGCAGCCAAGATCCCACAGATGGAAACACCATATATTTT. Its protein product is CASSQDPTDGNTIYF.